This T cell receptor (beta chain) was identified during a study of T cells in Graves' hyperthyroidism and ophthalmopathy. Regarding the study as a whole: A model of 13 V-J features distinguished ophthalmopathy from stable hyperthyroidism.

The CDR3 length is 13 residues. The germline V and J ends were trimmed by 4 bases and 3 bases, with 6 bases remaining between them. Looked up from germline, CDR1 is SGHTA and CDR2 is FQGTGA. Notes on this clonotype: Its antigen is as yet unknown.

Amplified TCR beta CDR3 regions came from RNA transcripts. TCR CDR3 regions were first amplified by RT-PCR with HTBI primers. TCRdb ran MiXCR on the multiplex PCR reads and lists one entry per CDR3 protein. In the table there are about 260,000 distinct CDR3 sequences, approximately 23% of which are singletons. This sequence originates from a man aged 25 to 40 with Graves' ophthalmopathy. The V call is TRBV7-3, the J call TRBJ2-2; the D is unclear. The sequencing sample was made of blood. CDR3 in DNA: TGTGCCAGCAGCTACATCGACACCGGGGAGCTGTTTTTT. Translating it yields CASSYIDTGELFF.